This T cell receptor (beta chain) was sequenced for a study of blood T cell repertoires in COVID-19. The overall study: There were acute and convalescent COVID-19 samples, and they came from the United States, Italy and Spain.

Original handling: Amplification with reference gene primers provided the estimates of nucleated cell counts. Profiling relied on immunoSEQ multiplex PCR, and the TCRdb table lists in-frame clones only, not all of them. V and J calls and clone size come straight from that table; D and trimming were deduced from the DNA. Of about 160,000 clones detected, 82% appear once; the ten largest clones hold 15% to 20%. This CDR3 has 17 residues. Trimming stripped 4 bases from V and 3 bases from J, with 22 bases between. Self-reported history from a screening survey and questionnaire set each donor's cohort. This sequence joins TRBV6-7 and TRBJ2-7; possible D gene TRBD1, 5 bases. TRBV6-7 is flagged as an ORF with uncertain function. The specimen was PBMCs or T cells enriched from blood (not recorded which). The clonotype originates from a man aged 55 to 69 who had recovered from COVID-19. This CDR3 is CASSSPLGPPVLYEQYF. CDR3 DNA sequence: TGTGCCAGCAGTTCCCCGTTGGGGCCTCCAGTCCTCTACGAGCAGTACTTC.